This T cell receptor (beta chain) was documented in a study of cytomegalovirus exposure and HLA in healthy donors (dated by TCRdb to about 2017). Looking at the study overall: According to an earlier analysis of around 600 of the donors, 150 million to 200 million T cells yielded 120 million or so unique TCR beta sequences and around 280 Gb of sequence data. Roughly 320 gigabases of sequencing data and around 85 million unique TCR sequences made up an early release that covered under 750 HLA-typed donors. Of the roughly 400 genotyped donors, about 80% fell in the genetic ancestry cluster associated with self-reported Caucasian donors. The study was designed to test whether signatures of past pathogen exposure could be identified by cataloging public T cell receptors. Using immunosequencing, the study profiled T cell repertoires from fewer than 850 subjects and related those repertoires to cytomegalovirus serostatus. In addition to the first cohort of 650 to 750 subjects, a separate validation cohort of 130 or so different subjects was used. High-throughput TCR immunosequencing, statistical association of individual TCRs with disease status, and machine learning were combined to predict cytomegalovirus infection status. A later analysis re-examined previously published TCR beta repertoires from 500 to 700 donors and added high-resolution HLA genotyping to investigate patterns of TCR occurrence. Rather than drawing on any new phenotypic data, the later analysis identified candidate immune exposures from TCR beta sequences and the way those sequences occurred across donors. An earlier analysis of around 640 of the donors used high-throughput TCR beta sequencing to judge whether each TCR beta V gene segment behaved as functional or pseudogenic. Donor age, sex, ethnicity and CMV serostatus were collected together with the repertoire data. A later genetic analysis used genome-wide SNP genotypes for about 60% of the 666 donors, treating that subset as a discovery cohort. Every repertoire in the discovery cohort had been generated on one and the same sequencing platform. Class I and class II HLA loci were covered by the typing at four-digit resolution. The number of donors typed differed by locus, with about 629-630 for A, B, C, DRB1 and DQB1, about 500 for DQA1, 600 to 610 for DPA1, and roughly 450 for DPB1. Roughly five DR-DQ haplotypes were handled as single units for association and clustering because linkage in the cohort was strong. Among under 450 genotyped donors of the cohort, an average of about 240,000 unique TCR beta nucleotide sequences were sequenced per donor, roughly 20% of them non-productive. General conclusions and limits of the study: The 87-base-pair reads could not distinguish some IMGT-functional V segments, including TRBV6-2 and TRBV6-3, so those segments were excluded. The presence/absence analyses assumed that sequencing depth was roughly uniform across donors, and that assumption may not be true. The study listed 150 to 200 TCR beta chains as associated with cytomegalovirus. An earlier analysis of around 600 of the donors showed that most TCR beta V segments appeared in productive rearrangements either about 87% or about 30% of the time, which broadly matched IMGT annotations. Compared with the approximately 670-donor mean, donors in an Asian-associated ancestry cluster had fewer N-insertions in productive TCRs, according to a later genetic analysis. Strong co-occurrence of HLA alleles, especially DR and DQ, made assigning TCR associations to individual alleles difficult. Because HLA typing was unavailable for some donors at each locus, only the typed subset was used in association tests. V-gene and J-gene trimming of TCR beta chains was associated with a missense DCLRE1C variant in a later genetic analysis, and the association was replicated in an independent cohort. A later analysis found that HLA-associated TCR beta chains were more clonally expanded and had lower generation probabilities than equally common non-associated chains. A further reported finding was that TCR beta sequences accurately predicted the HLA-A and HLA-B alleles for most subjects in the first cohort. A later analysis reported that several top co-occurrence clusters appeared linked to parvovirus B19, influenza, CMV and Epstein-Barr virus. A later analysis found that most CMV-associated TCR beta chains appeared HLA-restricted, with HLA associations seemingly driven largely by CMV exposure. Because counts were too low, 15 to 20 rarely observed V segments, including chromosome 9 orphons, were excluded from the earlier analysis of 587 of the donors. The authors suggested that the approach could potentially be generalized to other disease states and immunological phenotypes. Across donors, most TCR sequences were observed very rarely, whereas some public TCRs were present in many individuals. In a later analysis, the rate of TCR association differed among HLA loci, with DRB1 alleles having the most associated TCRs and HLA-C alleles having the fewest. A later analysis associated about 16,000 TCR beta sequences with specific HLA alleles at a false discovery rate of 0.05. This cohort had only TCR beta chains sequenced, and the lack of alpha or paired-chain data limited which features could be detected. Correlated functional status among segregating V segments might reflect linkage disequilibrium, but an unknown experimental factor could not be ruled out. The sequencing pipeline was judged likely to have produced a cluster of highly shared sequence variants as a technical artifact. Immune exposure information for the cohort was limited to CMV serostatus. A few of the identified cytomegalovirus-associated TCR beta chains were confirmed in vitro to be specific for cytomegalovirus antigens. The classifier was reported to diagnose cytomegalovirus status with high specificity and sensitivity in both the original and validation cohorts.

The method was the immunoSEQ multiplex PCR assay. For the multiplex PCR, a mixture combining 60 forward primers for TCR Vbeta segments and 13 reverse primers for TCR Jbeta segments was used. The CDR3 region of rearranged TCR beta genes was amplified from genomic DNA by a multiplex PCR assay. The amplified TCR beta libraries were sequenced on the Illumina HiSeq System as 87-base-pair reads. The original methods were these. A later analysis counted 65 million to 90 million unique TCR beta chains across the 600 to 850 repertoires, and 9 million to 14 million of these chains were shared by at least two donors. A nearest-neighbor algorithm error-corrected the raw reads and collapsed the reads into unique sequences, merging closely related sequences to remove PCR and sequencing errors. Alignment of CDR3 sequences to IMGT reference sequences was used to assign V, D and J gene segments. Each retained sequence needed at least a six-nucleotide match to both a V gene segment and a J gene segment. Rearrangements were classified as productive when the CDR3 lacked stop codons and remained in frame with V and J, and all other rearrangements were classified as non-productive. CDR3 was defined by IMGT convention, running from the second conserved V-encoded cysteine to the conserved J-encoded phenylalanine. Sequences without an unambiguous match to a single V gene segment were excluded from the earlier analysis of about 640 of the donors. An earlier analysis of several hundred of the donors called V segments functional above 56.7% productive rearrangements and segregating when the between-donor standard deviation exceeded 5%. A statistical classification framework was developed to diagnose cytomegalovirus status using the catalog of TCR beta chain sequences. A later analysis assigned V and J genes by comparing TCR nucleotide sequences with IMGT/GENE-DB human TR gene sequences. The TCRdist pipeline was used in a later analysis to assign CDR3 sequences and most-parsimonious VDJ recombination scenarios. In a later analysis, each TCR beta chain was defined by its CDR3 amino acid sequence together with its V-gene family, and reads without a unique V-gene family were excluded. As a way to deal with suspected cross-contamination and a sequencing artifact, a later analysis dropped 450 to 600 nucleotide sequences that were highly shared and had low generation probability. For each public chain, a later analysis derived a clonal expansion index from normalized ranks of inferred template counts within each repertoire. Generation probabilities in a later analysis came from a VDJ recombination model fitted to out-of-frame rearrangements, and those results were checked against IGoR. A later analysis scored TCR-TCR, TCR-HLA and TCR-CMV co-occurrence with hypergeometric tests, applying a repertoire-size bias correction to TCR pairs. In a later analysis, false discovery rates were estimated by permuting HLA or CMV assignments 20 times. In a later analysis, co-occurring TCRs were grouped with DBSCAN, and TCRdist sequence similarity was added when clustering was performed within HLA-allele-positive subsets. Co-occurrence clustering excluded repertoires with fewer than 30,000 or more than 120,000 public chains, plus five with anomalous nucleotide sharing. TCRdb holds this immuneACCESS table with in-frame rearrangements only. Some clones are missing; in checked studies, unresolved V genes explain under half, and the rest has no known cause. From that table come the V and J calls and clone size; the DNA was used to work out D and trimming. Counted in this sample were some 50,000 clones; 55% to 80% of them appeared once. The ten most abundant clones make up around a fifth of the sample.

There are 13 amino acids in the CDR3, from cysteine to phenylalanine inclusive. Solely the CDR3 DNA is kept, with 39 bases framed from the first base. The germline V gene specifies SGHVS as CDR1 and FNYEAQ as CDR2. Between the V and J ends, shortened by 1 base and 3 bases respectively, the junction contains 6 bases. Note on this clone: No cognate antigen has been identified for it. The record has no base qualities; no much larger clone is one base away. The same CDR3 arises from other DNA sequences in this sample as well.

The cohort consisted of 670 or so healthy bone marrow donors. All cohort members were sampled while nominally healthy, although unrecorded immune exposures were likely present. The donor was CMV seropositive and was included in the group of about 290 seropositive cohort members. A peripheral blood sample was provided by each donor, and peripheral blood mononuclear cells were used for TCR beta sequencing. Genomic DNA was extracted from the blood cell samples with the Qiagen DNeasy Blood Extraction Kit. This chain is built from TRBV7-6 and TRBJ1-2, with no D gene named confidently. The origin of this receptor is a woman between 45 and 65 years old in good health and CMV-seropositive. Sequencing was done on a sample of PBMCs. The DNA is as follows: TGTGCCAGCAGCTTAGGCGGGGACTATGGCTACACCTTC. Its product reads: CASSLGGDYGYTF.